This T cell receptor beta chain was sequenced for a study of T cell responses to AZD1222 COVID-19 vaccine. Study-wide results and caveats: Samples come after the peak T cell response, not at day 14. Rises in breadth and depth of Spike-specific TCRs came after two AZD1222 doses. Spike regions recognized by vaccine-associated CD4 TCRs spanned the protein, led by 160-218 and 743-854. In the spike-specific TCR repertoire, nearly half reportedly target unmutated variant regions.

Measured with immunoSEQ multiplex PCR; TCRdb has only the in-frame clones, and not every one. The profile shows some 160,000 clones, 88% of them singletons. In regard to this clone: Its antigen is not known.

Germline-derived CDR1 and CDR2 are SGHDT and YYEEEE. This CDR3 spans 13 amino acids. The V gene lost 1 base and the J gene lost 4 bases, with 8 bases spanning the gap. The V and J genes are TRBV5-6 and TRBJ1-1, with D unclear. The sample here was peripheral blood, taken on day 0 of AZD1222 vaccination. The receptor's source is an adult in good health. The CDR3 coding sequence is TGTGCCAGCAGCTTGCCCCACGCCACTGAAGCTTTCTTT. This encodes CASSLPHATEAFF.